What follows is one TCR beta chain and its context. The sample is drawn from a study of blood T cell repertoires in COVID-19. Study-wide context: The United States, Italy and Spain provided the acute and convalescent COVID-19 samples.

Participants were aged 18 to 89 years, lived in over 20 US areas, and enrolled virtually. Cohorts were determined from participant-reported clinical history. The CDR3 consists of 13 residues. V was trimmed by 6 bases and J by 5 bases, leaving 12 bases between them. CDR1 SGHRS and CDR2 YFSETQ come from the germline V gene. Original analysis: Nucleated cell number was recorded as an estimate derived from reference gene primer amplification. Using immunoSEQ multiplex PCR, the repertoire was profiled, and TCRdb retains in-frame clones only, with some absent. V and J calls and clone size are given by that table; D and trimming were obtained from the DNA. The top ten clones hold around 10% of a sample with almost 250,000 clones, around 85% of them seen once.

This clonotype was sampled from a woman in her forties or fifties with acute COVID-19. V usage is TRBV5-1 and J usage is TRBJ2-1, with D unresolved. Sequencing was done on a sample of PBMCs or T cells enriched from blood (not recorded which). CDR3 residues: CASKLSENNEQFF. CDR3 DNA: TGCGCCAGCAAGTTGTCTGAGAACAATGAGCAGTTCTTC.